The clone carrying this T cell receptor (beta chain) was observed many times. No antigen is known for it. Researchers took RNA transcripts and amplified the TCR beta CDR3 regions from them. RT-PCR in the first round (using the HTBI primer set) targeted the TCR CDR3. TCRdb re-analysed the multiplex PCR reads in MiXCR, keeping a single row per CDR3 protein. The data show about 210,000 distinct CDR3 sequences, 17% seen once. The sample originates from a study of T cells in Graves' hyperthyroidism and ophthalmopathy. Overall study context: The blood sample was taken at first diagnosis, before treatment began.

Study-wide points: Model-based prediction identified ophthalmopathy a median about 6 months prior to its onset. In the analysis, a 13 V-J model separated ophthalmopathy from stable hyperthyroidism.

With 3 bases removed from V and 3 bases from J, the gap between germline ends came to 8 bases. The germline CDR1 and CDR2 sequences are KGHSH and LQKENI. The length of the CDR3 is 13 residues. The chain recombines TRBV18 with TRBJ1-1; D ambiguous. The sequenced sample consisted of blood. The TCR was taken from a man aged 45 to 65 with Graves' hyperthyroidism. In DNA form, the CDR3 reads TGTGCCAGCTCACCCCGGGTCGACACTGAAGCTTTCTTT. Its translation: CASSPRVDTEAFF.